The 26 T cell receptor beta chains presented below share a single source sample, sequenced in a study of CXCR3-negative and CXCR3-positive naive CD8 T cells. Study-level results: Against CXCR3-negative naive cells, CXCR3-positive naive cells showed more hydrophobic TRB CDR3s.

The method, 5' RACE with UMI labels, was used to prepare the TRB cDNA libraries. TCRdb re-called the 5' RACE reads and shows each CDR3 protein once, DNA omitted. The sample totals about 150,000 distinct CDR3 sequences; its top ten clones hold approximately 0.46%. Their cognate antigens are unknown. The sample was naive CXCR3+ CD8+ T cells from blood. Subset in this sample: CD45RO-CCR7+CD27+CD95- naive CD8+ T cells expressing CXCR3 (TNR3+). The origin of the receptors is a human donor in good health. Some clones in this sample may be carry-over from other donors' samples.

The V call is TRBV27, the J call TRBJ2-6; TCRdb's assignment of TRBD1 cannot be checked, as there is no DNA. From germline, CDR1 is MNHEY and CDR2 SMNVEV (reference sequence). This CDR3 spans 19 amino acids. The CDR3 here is CASSPLGTGDPSGANVLTF.

The CDR3 sequence is CASSLIAGGPPNNEQFF. The V and J genes are TRBV7-2 and TRBJ2-1; TCRdb's D call of TRBD2 is untestable without DNA. Germline assignment: CDR1 SGHTA and CDR2 FQGNSA. This CDR3 region has 17 residues.

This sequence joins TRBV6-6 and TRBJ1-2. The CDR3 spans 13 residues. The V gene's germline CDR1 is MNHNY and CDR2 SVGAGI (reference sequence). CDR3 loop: CASSNPGLYGYTF.

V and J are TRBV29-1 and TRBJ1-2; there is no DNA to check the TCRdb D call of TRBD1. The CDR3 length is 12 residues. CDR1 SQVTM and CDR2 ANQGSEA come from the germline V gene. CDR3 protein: CSVFSDRGKLTF.

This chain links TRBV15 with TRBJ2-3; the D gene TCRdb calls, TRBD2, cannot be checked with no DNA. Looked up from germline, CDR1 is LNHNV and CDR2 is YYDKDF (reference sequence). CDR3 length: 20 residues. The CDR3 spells CATSRLTSGVSSRGTDTQYF.

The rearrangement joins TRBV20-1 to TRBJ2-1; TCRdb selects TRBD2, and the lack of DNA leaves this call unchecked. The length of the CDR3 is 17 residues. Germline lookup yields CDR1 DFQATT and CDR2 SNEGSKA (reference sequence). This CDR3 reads CSAMGLGTPSSYNEQFF.

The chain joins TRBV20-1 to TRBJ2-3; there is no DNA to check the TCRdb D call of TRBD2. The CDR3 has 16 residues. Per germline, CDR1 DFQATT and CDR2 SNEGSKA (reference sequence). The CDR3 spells CSARVDLGISTDTQYF.

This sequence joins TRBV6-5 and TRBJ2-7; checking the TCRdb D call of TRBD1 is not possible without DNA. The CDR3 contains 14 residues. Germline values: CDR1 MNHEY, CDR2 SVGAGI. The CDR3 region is CASSYAQGVYEQYF.

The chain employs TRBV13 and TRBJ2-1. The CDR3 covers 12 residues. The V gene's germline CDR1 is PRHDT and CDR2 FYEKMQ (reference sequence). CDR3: CASSSYWNEQFF.

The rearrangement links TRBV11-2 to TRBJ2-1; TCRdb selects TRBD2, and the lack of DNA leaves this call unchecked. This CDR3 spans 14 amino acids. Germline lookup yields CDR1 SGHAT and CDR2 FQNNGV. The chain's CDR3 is CASLGEGSYNEQFF.

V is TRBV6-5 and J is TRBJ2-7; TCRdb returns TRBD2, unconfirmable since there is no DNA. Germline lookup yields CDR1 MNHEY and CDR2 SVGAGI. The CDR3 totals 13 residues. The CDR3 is CASSYSGGFEQYF.

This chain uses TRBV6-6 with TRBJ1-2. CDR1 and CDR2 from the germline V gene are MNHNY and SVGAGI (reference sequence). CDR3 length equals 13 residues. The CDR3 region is CASSYSSFDGYTF.

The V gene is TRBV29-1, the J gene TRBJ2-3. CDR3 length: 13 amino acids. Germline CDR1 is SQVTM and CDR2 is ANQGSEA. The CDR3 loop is CSVEIMAADTQYF.

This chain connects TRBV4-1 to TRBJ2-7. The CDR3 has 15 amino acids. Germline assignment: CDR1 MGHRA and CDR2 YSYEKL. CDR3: CASSQVRMASYEQYF.

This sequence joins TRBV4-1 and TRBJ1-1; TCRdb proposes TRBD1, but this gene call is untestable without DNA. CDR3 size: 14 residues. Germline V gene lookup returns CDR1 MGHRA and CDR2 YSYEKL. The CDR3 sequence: CASSQRRGDTEAFF.

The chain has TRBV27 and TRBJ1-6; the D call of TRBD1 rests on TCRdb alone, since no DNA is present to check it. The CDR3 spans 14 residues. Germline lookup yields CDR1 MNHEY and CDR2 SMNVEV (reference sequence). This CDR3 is CASNTQGWNSPLHF.

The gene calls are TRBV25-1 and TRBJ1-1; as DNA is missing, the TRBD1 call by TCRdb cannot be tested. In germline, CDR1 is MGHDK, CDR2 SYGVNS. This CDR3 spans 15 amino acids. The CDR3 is CASSEYQGLNTEAFF.

The CDR3 here is CSVESGGAYEQFF. The V gene is TRBV29-1, the J gene TRBJ2-1; no DNA is available, so the TRBD2 call from TCRdb remains unchecked. The CDR3 totals 13 residues. CDR1 SQVTM and CDR2 ANQGSEA come from the germline V gene.

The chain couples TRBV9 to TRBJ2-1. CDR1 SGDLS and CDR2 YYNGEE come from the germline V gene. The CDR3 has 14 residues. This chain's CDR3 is CASSTGSSYNEQFF.

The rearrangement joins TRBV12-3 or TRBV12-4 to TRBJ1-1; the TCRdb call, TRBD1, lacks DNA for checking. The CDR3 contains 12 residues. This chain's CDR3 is CASSPVGGEAFF.

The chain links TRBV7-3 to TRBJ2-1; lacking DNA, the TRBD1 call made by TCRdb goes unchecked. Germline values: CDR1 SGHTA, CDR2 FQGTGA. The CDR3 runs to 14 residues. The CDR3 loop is CASSPRAGAGGQFF. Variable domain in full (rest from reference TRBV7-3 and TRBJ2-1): GAGVSQTPSNKVTEKGKYVELRCDPISGHTALYWYRQSLGQGPEFLIYFQGTGAADDSGLPNDRFFAVRPEGSVSTLKIQRTERGDSAVYLCASSPRAGAGGQFFGPGTRLTVL.

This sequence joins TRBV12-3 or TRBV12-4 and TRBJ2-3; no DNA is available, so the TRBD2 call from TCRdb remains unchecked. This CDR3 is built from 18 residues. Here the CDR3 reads CASRETGTSGGGADTQYF.

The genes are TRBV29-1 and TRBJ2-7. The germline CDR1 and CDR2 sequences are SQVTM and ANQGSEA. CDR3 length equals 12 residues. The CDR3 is CSVENKEYEQYF.

The CDR3 region is CASSQVITNTFDGYTF. J is TRBJ1-2 and V is TRBV4-3. CDR1 and CDR2 (germline): LGHNA, YSLEER. The CDR3 loop spans 16 amino acids.

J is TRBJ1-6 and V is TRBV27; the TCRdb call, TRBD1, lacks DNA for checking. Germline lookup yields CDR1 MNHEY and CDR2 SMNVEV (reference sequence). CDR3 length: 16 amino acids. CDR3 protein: CASRTQGVQDNSPLHF.

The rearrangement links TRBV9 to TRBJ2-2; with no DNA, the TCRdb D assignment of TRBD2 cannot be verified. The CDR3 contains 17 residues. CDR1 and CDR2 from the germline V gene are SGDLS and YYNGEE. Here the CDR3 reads CASSASRQSGDTGELFF.